These 31 T cell receptor beta chains were all obtained from the same sample, sequenced in a study of vaccination and CD4 T cells after COVID-19. Each CDR3 protein gets one entry after TCRdb re-called the PCR reads with MiXCR. The sample lists about 28,000 distinct CDR3 sequences, 50% occurring once. Described time point: late sampling 161 to 241 days after vaccination in a few convalescent patients. The sample in question was CD4+ T cells from blood, obtained about 7 months after SARS-CoV-2 vaccination. These receptors all come from a human donor who had recovered from COVID-19.

The chain uses TRBV28 and TRBJ1-6; 8 nucleotides line up with TRBD1. CDR3 size: 15 residues. Germline values: CDR1 MDHEN, CDR2 SYDVKM. The J segment lost 7 bases and the V segment lost 6 bases, leaving 8 bases of the junction unmatched. In DNA, the CDR3 is TGTGCCAGCAGACTCCTACAGGGGGGGAATTCACCCCTCCACTTT. The encoded protein is CASRLLQGGNSPLHF.

The chain recombines TRBV7-8 with TRBJ2-7; 9 bases fit TRBD1. Trimming at V came to 5 bases and at J to 5 bases, leaving 13 bases not matched to a gene. This CDR3 is 16 amino acids long. Per the germline V gene, CDR1 is SGHVS and CDR2 is FQNEAQ. The CDR3 nucleotides are TGTGCCAGCAGCCAAAAACAGGGGGCGCTTCACGACGAGCAGTACTTC. This gives the protein CASSQKQGALHDEQYF.

The chain carries TRBV6-1 and TRBJ2-3, with 11 bases aligning to TRBD2. The germline V gene encodes CDR1 MNHNS and CDR2 SASEGT. The V and J ends lost 7 bases and 1 base, in that order; junction bases with no gene match: 4. The CDR3 runs 15 residues. Written as DNA, the CDR3 is TGTGCCAGCAAAGAACTAGCGGGAGGCACAGATACGCAGTATTTT. Encoded protein: CASKELAGGTDTQYF.

This chain links TRBV20-1 with TRBJ2-6; D uncertain. The V and J ends lost 6 bases and 4 bases respectively, with 7 bases between them. Per the germline V gene, CDR1 is DFQATT and CDR2 is SNEGSKA (reference sequence). The CDR3 is made up of 12 amino acids. CDR3 DNA: TGCAGTGCGCGGCGCGGGGCCAACGTCCTGACTTTC. Protein: CSARRGANVLTF.

The chain combines TRBV28 with TRBJ2-7, with 10 bases that match TRBD1. There are 16 residues in the CDR3. The V gene end was trimmed by 1 base and the J gene end by 3 bases; junction bases not matched to a gene: 6. Germline V gene data show CDR1 as MDHEN and CDR2 as SYDVKM. CDR3: CASSLFRTGGNYEQYF. In DNA form, the CDR3 reads TGTGCCAGCAGTTTATTCCGGACAGGGGGGAACTACGAGCAGTACTTC.

The chain recombines TRBV20-1 with TRBJ2-3, with no clear D. This CDR3 contains 16 residues. CDR1 is DFQATT, CDR2 SNEGSKA, per germline (reference sequence). V was clipped by 3 bases and J by 2 bases, with 18 bases between them. The CDR3 bases are TGCAGTGCTAGGGGGTTGGCGCCTTTCGACACAGATACGCAGTATTTT. Translated, it gives CSARGLAPFDTDTQYF.

This clonotype was recorded a few times. The CDR3 reads CASSNSGTRPSLTF. The DNA for the CDR3 is TGCGCCAGCAGTAATTCCGGGACAAGACCGTCGCTGACCTTC. The rearrangement uses TRBV10-1 and TRBJ1-2, with TRBD1 as a possible D gene (6 bases). CDR1 is WNHNN, CDR2 SYGVQD, per germline (reference sequence). Trimming removed 5 bases from V and 14 bases from J, with 24 bases in between. The CDR3 has 14 residues.

V gene TRBV4-1 combines with J gene TRBJ2-7, with unresolved D. Per the germline V gene, CDR1 is MGHRA and CDR2 is YSYEKL. The CDR3 is 15 amino acids. The ends were cut back, 2 bases at V and 3 bases at J, with 14 bases in the middle. Here the CDR3 reads CASSQQSTPYYEQYF. Written as DNA, the CDR3 is TGCGCCAGCAGCCAACAGAGCACCCCCTACTACGAGCAGTACTTC.

The chain couples TRBV7-7 to TRBJ2-3, with TRBD2 as a possible D gene (6 bases). V gave up 1 base and J gave up 0 bases, with 8 bases separating them. Germline CDR1 SSHAT, CDR2 FNYEAQ (reference sequence). The CDR3 spans 15 residues. CDR3 amino acids: CASSLGGTSTDTQYF. The CDR3 DNA reads as TGTGCCAGCAGCTTAGGGGGGACTAGCACAGATACGCAGTATTTT.

This clonotype occurred a few times. This rearrangement joins TRBV27 to TRBJ2-7, with 10 bases fitting TRBD1. CDR1 and CDR2 from the germline V gene are MNHEY and SMNVEV (reference sequence). The CDR3 length is 16 residues. The J segment lost 0 bases and the V segment lost 8 bases, leaving 10 bases of the junction unmatched. In DNA form, the CDR3 reads TGTGCCAGCCACCCCCAAGGGACAGGGGTCTCCTACGAGCAGTACTTC. Protein: CASHPQGTGVSYEQYF.

This clonotype was detected a few times. This chain links TRBV7-9 with TRBJ2-2, with 7 bases fitting TRBD1. Germline assignment: CDR1 SEHNR and CDR2 FQNEAQ (reference sequence). Trimming cost V 8 bases and J 7 bases; bases outside gene matches: 13. This CDR3 is built from 15 residues. The CDR3 region is CASFNNRGADGELFF. In nucleotides, the CDR3 is TGTGCCAGCTTTAACAACAGGGGTGCGGACGGGGAGCTGTTTTTT.

This clonotype was seen once. The CDR3 region is CASSLDRTNTEAFF. In nucleotides, the CDR3 is TGTGCCAGCAGCTTAGACAGGACGAACACTGAAGCTTTCTTT. The chain combines TRBV7-9 with TRBJ1-1; D possibly corresponds to TRBD1 (5 bases). The germline CDR1 and CDR2 sequences are SEHNR and FQNEAQ (reference sequence). This CDR3 has 14 amino acids. V was cut by 1 base and J by 1 base, with 7 bases left in between.

V gene TRBV11-2 combines with J gene TRBJ2-7; perhaps D is TRBD1 or TRBD2 (5 bases each). Germline CDR1 reads SGHAT; CDR2 reads FQNNGV. CDR3 length equals 14 residues. V shed 5 bases and J shed 2 bases, with 13 bases lying between them. CDR3 DNA: TGTGCCAGCAGCGTCTCGGGACCCACCTACGAGCAGTACTTC. Translation: CASSVSGPTYEQYF.

This chain connects TRBV6-2 or TRBV6-3 to TRBJ2-3, with unresolved D. CDR1 and CDR2 (germline): MNHEY, SVGEGT. The CDR3 runs to 14 residues. V lost 2 bases, J lost 0 bases, and 6 bases lay in between. Here the CDR3 DNA reads TGTGCCAGCAGTTACCTTGTAAGCACAGATACGCAGTATTTT. Translation gives CASSYLVSTDTQYF.

The rearrangement joins TRBV7-8 to TRBJ2-1; perhaps TRBD1 as D (6 bases). The CDR3 runs to 17 residues. Germline CDR1 SGHVS, CDR2 FQNEAQ. Trimming pared 1 base from V and 7 bases from J, leaving 20 bases between. The CDR3 bases are TGTGCCAGCAGCTTAGATCCAAGGGGGTTCCTAGAAAATGAGCAGTTCTTC. Encoded protein: CASSLDPRGFLENEQFF.

The CDR3 region is CASSLTKGPQYF. CDR3 DNA sequence: TGTGCCAGCAGCTTAACTAAGGGACCGCAGTACTTC. This sequence joins TRBV7-9 and TRBJ2-7; D is perhaps TRBD1 or TRBD2 (5 bases each). CDR1 is SEHNR and CDR2 is FQNEAQ in the germline V gene (reference sequence). The CDR3 has 12 amino acids. Between the trimmed V and J ends, which lost 2 bases and 9 bases, there was a span of 11 bases.

The chain combines TRBV5-1 with TRBJ2-3; D unclear. The CDR3 spans 15 residues. In germline, CDR1 is SGHRS, CDR2 YFSETQ. The V end lost 0 bases, the J end lost 0 bases, and 8 bases lay between the germline ends. The DNA for the CDR3 is TGCGCCAGCAGCTTGGCGCTGGCTAGCACAGATACGCAGTATTTT. This translates into CASSLALASTDTQYF.

The chain is built from TRBV19 and TRBJ2-2; D ambiguous. Germline V gene sequence: CDR1 LNHDA, CDR2 SQIVND (reference sequence). V was clipped by 6 bases and J by 7 bases, with 21 bases between them. The CDR3 consists of 16 residues. CDR3: CASSPDPRVVGGELFF. In DNA, the CDR3 is TGTGCCAGTAGCCCGGATCCTAGGGTTGTCGGCGGGGAGCTGTTTTTT.

The chain couples TRBV7-6 to TRBJ2-5; D unresolved. CDR3 length equals 16 residues. Trimming pared 0 bases from V and 1 base from J, leaving 12 bases between. Germline lookup yields CDR1 SGHVS and CDR2 FNYEAQ. CDR3 region: CASSLAPPGPQETQYF. The CDR3 DNA is TGTGCCAGCAGCTTAGCGCCGCCAGGCCCCCAAGAGACCCAGTACTTC.

The J gene is TRBJ2-5, the V gene TRBV4-2, with a possible D match to TRBD2 (6 bases). CDR1 is LGHNA and CDR2 is YNFKEQ in the germline V gene. V lost 0 bases and J 7 bases, leaving 15 bases between the germline ends. The CDR3 extends over 15 amino acids. The CDR3 DNA is TGTGCCAGCAGCCAAGAGGGCGGGACCCTTAGGACCCAGTACTTC. It encodes CASSQEGGTLRTQYF.

The CDR3 DNA is TGTGCCAGCAGTTACCCGGACAGGGGGCGCGGGATGATCGGCTACACCTTC. It is translated as CASSYPDRGRGMIGYTF. The chain couples TRBV6-5 to TRBJ1-2; 11 bases are a match to TRBD1. This CDR3 contains 17 residues. The ends lost 2 bases at V and 8 bases at J; junction bases unmatched: 13. Germline-derived CDR1 and CDR2 are MNHEY and SVGAGI.

The chain combines TRBV4-2 with TRBJ1-2; maybe TRBD1 (6 bases). The CDR3 extends over 17 amino acids. Germline CDR1 LGHNA, CDR2 YNFKEQ. Trimming stripped 0 bases from V and 4 bases from J, with 18 bases between. CDR3 sequence: CASSQDGGGLPSYGYTF. The CDR3 DNA follows: TGTGCCAGCAGCCAAGATGGGGGGGGCTTACCCTCCTATGGCTACACCTTC.

This chain uses TRBV20-1 with TRBJ2-7, with D uncertain. Germline CDR1 is DFQATT and CDR2 is SNEGSKA (reference sequence). The CDR3 has 13 residues. Trimming left V 5 bases short and J 5 bases short, with 16 bases between. The CDR3 DNA is TGCAGTGCTCTCCGCGTCGGCTCTGACGAGCAGTACTTC. Translating gives CSALRVGSDEQYF.

The table lists this clonotype with a few counts. This chain uses TRBV20-1 with TRBJ2-7; perhaps TRBD1 as D (6 bases). There are 13 residues in the CDR3. V lost 3 bases and J 3 bases, leaving 12 bases between the germline ends. The germline gives CDR1 DFQATT, CDR2 SNEGSKA (reference sequence). CDR3 protein: CSARADRYYEQYF. In nucleotides, the CDR3 is TGCAGTGCTAGGGCGGACAGATACTACGAGCAGTACTTC.

The chain joins TRBV25-1 to TRBJ2-5, with a possible D match to TRBD1 (6 bases). The CDR3 is 14 residues long. The germline V gene encodes CDR1 MGHDK and CDR2 SYGVNS. Deletions cut 5 bases from V and 0 bases from J, with 10 bases between. The CDR3 sequence is CASSLHRDQETQYF. The CDR3 coding sequence is TGTGCCAGCAGTTTACACAGGGACCAAGAGACCCAGTACTTC.

The chain is built from TRBV20-1 and TRBJ2-3, with D possibly TRBD1 on 6 matching bases. Per germline, CDR1 DFQATT and CDR2 SNEGSKA (reference sequence). Trimming removed 4 bases from V and 3 bases from J, with 17 bases in between. The CDR3 covers 15 residues. This chain's CDR3 is CSAIISGVDTDTQYF. Written as DNA, the CDR3 is TGCAGTGCTATCATTTCAGGGGTTGATACAGATACGCAGTATTTT.

V usage is TRBV28 and J usage is TRBJ2-1; 10 nucleotides align to TRBD2. With V trimmed by 9 bases and J by 2 bases, 7 bases remained unmatched. This CDR3 spans 15 amino acids. Per germline, CDR1 MDHEN and CDR2 SYDVKM. The CDR3 region is CASRSSGRTYNEQFF. DNA of the CDR3: TGTGCCAGTAGATCTAGCGGGAGAACCTACAATGAGCAGTTCTTC. The variable domain in full, with the rest retrieved from reference TRBV28 and TRBJ2-1, is DVKVTQSSRYLVKRTGEKVFLECVQDMDHENMFWYRQDPGLGLRLIYFSYDVKMKEKGDIPEGYSVSREKKERFSLILESASTNQTSMYLCASRSSGRTYNEQFFGPGTRLTVL.

The V call is TRBV20-1, the J call TRBJ2-1, with TRBD1 matching over 11 bases. The CDR3 sequence is 14 residues long. Germline CDR1 DFQATT, CDR2 SNEGSKA (reference sequence). V was pared by 7 bases and J by 4 bases, with 6 bases of the junction left unmatched. CDR3 bases: TGCAGTGTCCCGGACAGGGGGCCTTACAATGAGCAGTTCTTC. Translating gives CSVPDRGPYNEQFF.

This clonotype was seen more than once but under ten times. V is TRBV20-1 and J is TRBJ2-1; 14 bases align to TRBD2. V was clipped by 1 base and J by 2 bases; unmatched bases: 7. Germline-derived CDR1 and CDR2 are DFQATT and SNEGSKA (reference sequence). The CDR3 contains 18 residues. Here the CDR3 DNA reads TGCAGTGCTAGAGCTTTGGGACTAGCGGGAGTAGCCTACAATGAGCAGTTCTTC. Protein product: CSARALGLAGVAYNEQFF.

DNA for the CDR3: TGTGCCAGCAGCCAGGGGGAAGCTCCTGAGCAGTTCTTC. Protein sequence: CASSQGEAPEQFF. This chain uses TRBV7-9 with TRBJ2-1; the match to TRBD1 covers 7 bases. This CDR3 is 13 amino acids long. Germline V CDR1 and CDR2: SEHNR, FQNEAQ (reference sequence). Unmatched junction bases numbered 7, after V lost 5 bases and J lost 9 bases.

The chain uses TRBV7-3 and TRBJ1-3, with D possibly being TRBD1 (6 bases). V dropped 2 bases and J dropped 5 bases, with 10 bases sitting between them. Germline CDR1 and CDR2: SGHTA and FQGTGA. There are 14 residues in the CDR3. The CDR3 nucleotides are TGTGCCAGCAGCTTAGGGGGACATCGAAACACCATATATTTT. Translation gives CASSLGGHRNTIYF.